A selection of T cell receptor beta chains follows, all from one sample in a study of human T cells and chemical hapten exposure. Each CDR3 protein is one row after TCRdb ran MiXCR on the RACE reads. The data contain approximately 82,000 distinct CDR3 sequences, less than 8% of them singletons. This material consisted of whole blood, taken in connection with sensitization to the hapten diphenylcyclopropenone (DPC). The receptors originated from a woman aged 30 to 39 with alopecia areata. Some clones in this sample may be carry-over from other donors' samples. Each CDR3 is given with its conserved first and last residue. Fields, in order: clone size, V gene, J gene, D gene, CDR3 DNA, CDR3 protein. The D gene is left open where the match is weak. Size is omitted from some rows. Given values are once, few, many or a class for expanded clones.

clone_size: many; v_call: TRBV18; j_call: TRBJ1-6; d_call: .; cdr3_nt: TGTGCCAGCTCACCCTTCGACTCCGGGGGGGTGCGTTCACCCCTCCACTTT; cdr3_aa: CASSPFDSGGVRSPLHF
clone_size: many; v_call: TRBV5-5; j_call: TRBJ1-1; d_call: .; cdr3_nt: TGTGCCAGCAGCTCTATTTCGAACACTGAAGCTTTCTTT; cdr3_aa: CASSSISNTEAFF
clone_size: .; v_call: TRBV2; j_call: TRBJ2-2; d_call: TRBD1; cdr3_nt: TGTGCCAGTGGGGGTCAGGGGGCCGCCGGGGAGCTGTTTTTT; cdr3_aa: CASGGQGAAGELFF
clone_size: few; v_call: TRBV5-4; j_call: TRBJ1-1; d_call: .; cdr3_nt: TGTGCCAGCAGCCCGGTTTATCCGGAGTCTACGATGAACACTGAAGCTTTCTTT; cdr3_aa: CASSPVYPESTMNTEAFF
clone_size: many; v_call: TRBV5-1; j_call: TRBJ2-3; d_call: .; cdr3_nt: TGCGCCAGCAGCTTGGGGACTCTAAAATACACAGATACGCAGTATTTT; cdr3_aa: CASSLGTLKYTDTQYF
clone_size: many; v_call: TRBV20-1; j_call: TRBJ2-3; d_call: TRBD2; cdr3_nt: TGCAGTGCTGGACCCGGGACTAGCGTTAAAGATACGCAGTATTTT; cdr3_aa: CSAGPGTSVKDTQYF
clone_size: .; v_call: TRBV7-8; j_call: TRBJ2-1; d_call: TRBD2; cdr3_nt: TGTGCCAGCAGCCCGTTAGCGGGGGAGGGGGAGCAGTTCTTC; cdr3_aa: CASSPLAGEGEQFF
clone_size: many; v_call: TRBV5-5; j_call: TRBJ2-1; d_call: .; cdr3_nt: TGTGCCAGCAGCTTGGCCCCGGGATTTAGGTATTATGAGCAGTTCTTC; cdr3_aa: CASSLAPGFRYYEQFF
clone_size: many; v_call: TRBV7-3; j_call: TRBJ1-1; d_call: .; cdr3_nt: TGTGCCAGCAGCTTAAGGTCCGGACCGAACACTGAAGCTTTCTTT; cdr3_aa: CASSLRSGPNTEAFF
clone_size: many; v_call: TRBV18; j_call: TRBJ2-2; d_call: .; cdr3_nt: TGTGCCAGCTCACGTGAGGTGACGAAGATGAGTGGGGAGCTGTTTTTT; cdr3_aa: CASSREVTKMSGELFF
clone_size: many; v_call: TRBV6-1; j_call: TRBJ1-4; d_call: TRBD1; cdr3_nt: TGTGCCAGCAGTGAAGCGATCGGACAGGGGGAAAAACTGTTTTTT; cdr3_aa: CASSEAIGQGEKLFF
clone_size: few; v_call: TRBV13; j_call: TRBJ1-1; d_call: .; cdr3_nt: TGTGCCAGCAGCTTAGTAGGGTCGAACACTGAAGCTTTCTTT; cdr3_aa: CASSLVGSNTEAFF
clone_size: few; v_call: TRBV19; j_call: TRBJ1-2; d_call: .; cdr3_nt: TGTGCCAGTAGTAGGCAGGGCGACTATGGCTACACCTTC; cdr3_aa: CASSRQGDYGYTF
clone_size: .; v_call: TRBV10-3; j_call: TRBJ2-7; d_call: .; cdr3_nt: TGTGCCATCAGTGAACCGTCCACCTACGAGCAGTACTTC; cdr3_aa: CAISEPSTYEQYF
clone_size: few; v_call: TRBV4-2; j_call: TRBJ1-1; d_call: .; cdr3_nt: TGTGCCAGCAGCCAAGATTGGTCCAAGGGGCTCCCTGAAGCTTTCTTT; cdr3_aa: CASSQDWSKGLPEAFF
clone_size: few; v_call: TRBV7-9; j_call: TRBJ1-2; d_call: TRBD1; cdr3_nt: TGTGCCAGCAGCCCAAGACAGGGGGCTCCCTATGGCTACACCTTC; cdr3_aa: CASSPRQGAPYGYTF
clone_size: .; v_call: TRBV5-5; j_call: TRBJ1-6; d_call: TRBD1; cdr3_nt: TGTGCCAGCAGCGGCGGACAGGGCTACTCCTATAATTCACCCCTCCACTTT; cdr3_aa: CASSGGQGYSYNSPLHF
clone_size: few; v_call: TRBV4-1; j_call: TRBJ1-5; d_call: .; cdr3_nt: TGCGCCAGCAGCCAAGAACCCAGGGGAGGCAATCAGCCCCAGCATTTT; cdr3_aa: CASSQEPRGGNQPQHF
clone_size: .; v_call: TRBV12-3/TRBV12-4; j_call: TRBJ2-5; d_call: .; cdr3_nt: TGTGCCAGCAGCGCATCAGGGGCCCCAGAGACCCAGTACTTC; cdr3_aa: CASSASGAPETQYF
clone_size: .; v_call: TRBV6-1; j_call: TRBJ2-3; d_call: .; cdr3_nt: TGTGCCAGCAGAGGCGGGTCGACGCCTGGTACGCAGTATTTT; cdr3_aa: CASRGGSTPGTQYF
clone_size: .; v_call: TRBV7-9; j_call: TRBJ1-1; d_call: .; cdr3_nt: TGTGCCAGCAGCTCCCGAGGCGACACTGAAGCTTTCTTT; cdr3_aa: CASSSRGDTEAFF
clone_size: many; v_call: TRBV19; j_call: TRBJ1-4; d_call: .; cdr3_nt: TGTGCCAGTAGTCCCGGGACCGCAACTAATGAAAAACTGTTTTTT; cdr3_aa: CASSPGTATNEKLFF
clone_size: .; v_call: TRBV11-3; j_call: TRBJ2-3; d_call: TRBD1; cdr3_nt: TGTGCCAGCAGCCACCGGGACAGGGCGATCGGAGATACGCAGTATTTT; cdr3_aa: CASSHRDRAIGDTQYF
clone_size: many; v_call: TRBV7-2; j_call: TRBJ2-5; d_call: TRBD2; cdr3_nt: TGTGCCAGCAGCTTAGCTCTAGCGGGGGGGACAGAGACCCAGTACTTC; cdr3_aa: CASSLALAGGTETQYF
clone_size: .; v_call: TRBV12-3/TRBV12-4; j_call: TRBJ2-2; d_call: .; cdr3_nt: TGTGCCAGCGGCCCTGGAGCGAACACCGGGGAGCTGTTTTTT; cdr3_aa: CASGPGANTGELFF
clone_size: few; v_call: TRBV6-5; j_call: TRBJ2-1; d_call: TRBD2; cdr3_nt: TGTGCCAGCAGAACTAGCGGGGGGGCCTACAATGAGCAGTTCTTC; cdr3_aa: CASRTSGGAYNEQFF
clone_size: .; v_call: TRBV7-8; j_call: TRBJ2-6; d_call: .; cdr3_nt: TGTGCCAGCAGCTTAAGGGACGGAACCTCTGGGGCCAACGTCCTGACTTTC; cdr3_aa: CASSLRDGTSGANVLTF
clone_size: .; v_call: TRBV29-1; j_call: TRBJ2-7; d_call: .; cdr3_nt: TGCAGCGTTGAAGATCAGGGAGGCGGCTCCGAGGGATACGAGCAGTACTTC; cdr3_aa: CSVEDQGGGSEGYEQYF
clone_size: many; v_call: TRBV7-9; j_call: TRBJ1-2; d_call: .; cdr3_nt: TGTGCCAGCAGCTCCCTGGTGGGGTTTGGGTATGGCTACACCTTC; cdr3_aa: CASSSLVGFGYGYTF
clone_size: .; v_call: TRBV11-2; j_call: TRBJ1-2; d_call: .; cdr3_nt: TGTGCCAGCAGCTTAGATACAGGAAACTATGGCTACACCTTC; cdr3_aa: CASSLDTGNYGYTF
clone_size: many; v_call: TRBV5-1; j_call: TRBJ2-3; d_call: .; cdr3_nt: TGCGCCAGCAGCTTGTCACAGGGAAGCGATACGCAGTATTTT; cdr3_aa: CASSLSQGSDTQYF
clone_size: .; v_call: TRBV24-1; j_call: TRBJ2-5; d_call: .; cdr3_nt: TGTGCCACCGCCCTCACACAGTTCAAACAAGAGACCCAGTACTTC; cdr3_aa: CATALTQFKQETQYF
clone_size: many; v_call: TRBV29-1; j_call: TRBJ2-5; d_call: .; cdr3_nt: TGCAGCGTTGATATCGGGTCGGAGACCCAGTACTTC; cdr3_aa: CSVDIGSETQYF
clone_size: many; v_call: TRBV5-6; j_call: TRBJ1-1; d_call: TRBD1; cdr3_nt: TGTGCCAGCAGACGGACAGGGTCCATGAACACTGAAGCTTTCTTT; cdr3_aa: CASRRTGSMNTEAFF
clone_size: many; v_call: TRBV6-2/TRBV6-3; j_call: TRBJ2-5; d_call: TRBD1; cdr3_nt: TGTGCCAGCAGTCGACAGGGTCTCGGAGAGACCCAGTACTTC; cdr3_aa: CASSRQGLGETQYF
clone_size: .; v_call: TRBV20-1; j_call: TRBJ1-5; d_call: TRBD1; cdr3_nt: TGCAGTGCTTCGCAGGGGGCATGGAATCAGCCCCAGCATTTT; cdr3_aa: CSASQGAWNQPQHF
clone_size: many; v_call: TRBV5-6; j_call: TRBJ2-7; d_call: .; cdr3_nt: TGTGCCAGCAGCCGATTGGGGTCAGGGGCCCGGAACGAGCAGTACTTC; cdr3_aa: CASSRLGSGARNEQYF
clone_size: many; v_call: TRBV18; j_call: TRBJ2-3; d_call: .; cdr3_nt: TGTGCCAGCTCCCCGGAGGCAGATACGCAGTATTTT; cdr3_aa: CASSPEADTQYF
clone_size: many; v_call: TRBV12-5; j_call: TRBJ2-5; d_call: .; cdr3_nt: TGTGCTAGTGGTTTGGTTGCCGGTCCAGAGACCCAGTACTTC; cdr3_aa: CASGLVAGPETQYF
clone_size: many; v_call: TRBV7-9; j_call: TRBJ2-3; d_call: .; cdr3_nt: TGTGCCAGCAGCTTAGAAGTCCGAAGCACAGATACGCAGTATTTT; cdr3_aa: CASSLEVRSTDTQYF
clone_size: many; v_call: TRBV12-5; j_call: TRBJ1-6; d_call: TRBD1; cdr3_nt: TGTGCTAGTGGTCTCGGGACAGGGGTAAATTCACCCCTCCACTTT; cdr3_aa: CASGLGTGVNSPLHF
clone_size: many; v_call: TRBV7-3; j_call: TRBJ2-5; d_call: TRBD2; cdr3_nt: TGTGCCAGCAGTCAAGCGGGGGCCGGGGAGACCCAGTACTTC; cdr3_aa: CASSQAGAGETQYF
clone_size: many; v_call: TRBV12-3/TRBV12-4; j_call: TRBJ2-1; d_call: TRBD1; cdr3_nt: TGTGCCAGCAGTTTTAGAGAGGGGGCCGGAGAGCAGTTCTTC; cdr3_aa: CASSFREGAGEQFF
clone_size: many; v_call: TRBV6-5; j_call: TRBJ1-1; d_call: .; cdr3_nt: TGTGCCAGCAGTAGGGGGAACACTGAAGCTTTCTTT; cdr3_aa: CASSRGNTEAFF
clone_size: many; v_call: TRBV5-5; j_call: TRBJ2-1; d_call: .; cdr3_nt: TGTGCCAGCAGCTTGACAGGGACTGGGAGCTCCTACAATGAGCAGTTCTTC; cdr3_aa: CASSLTGTGSSYNEQFF
clone_size: .; v_call: TRBV6-4; j_call: TRBJ1-1; d_call: .; cdr3_nt: TGTGCCAGCAGTGACTTGGTTATCGTGCGAGAAGACACTGAAGCTTTCTTT; cdr3_aa: CASSDLVIVREDTEAFF
clone_size: many; v_call: TRBV15; j_call: TRBJ2-4; d_call: .; cdr3_nt: TGTGCCACCAGCAGAGGGGACATTCAGTACTTC; cdr3_aa: CATSRGDIQYF
clone_size: many; v_call: TRBV6-6; j_call: TRBJ2-1; d_call: TRBD2; cdr3_nt: TGTGCCAGCAGTCCGACTAGCGGGGGGGCCCTCTACAATGAGCAGTTCTTC; cdr3_aa: CASSPTSGGALYNEQFF
clone_size: many; v_call: TRBV20-1; j_call: TRBJ2-5; d_call: .; cdr3_nt: TGCAGTGCTTTAGAGATTCAGGGGACCCAGTACTTC; cdr3_aa: CSALEIQGTQYF
clone_size: many; v_call: TRBV6-5; j_call: TRBJ1-2; d_call: TRBD1; cdr3_nt: TGTGCCAGCAGATACAAGGGACAGCAACTCTTTAACTATGGCTACACCTTC; cdr3_aa: CASRYKGQQLFNYGYTF
clone_size: many; v_call: TRBV20-1; j_call: TRBJ2-5; d_call: .; cdr3_nt: TGCAGTGCTAGAGATCTGCGGGGGCCACAAGAGACCCAGTACTTC; cdr3_aa: CSARDLRGPQETQYF
clone_size: .; v_call: TRBV27; j_call: TRBJ1-5; d_call: .; cdr3_nt: TGTGCCAGCAGTTTCAGGGCCTGGATGAATCAGCCCCAGCATTTT; cdr3_aa: CASSFRAWMNQPQHF
clone_size: many; v_call: TRBV2; j_call: TRBJ2-4; d_call: .; cdr3_nt: TGTGCCAGCAGTGGTGGGGGGGCCAAAAACATTCAGTACTTC; cdr3_aa: CASSGGGAKNIQYF
clone_size: .; v_call: TRBV3-1; j_call: TRBJ1-2; d_call: .; cdr3_nt: TGTGCCAGCAGCCAAGGAGACAGAAACTATGGCTACACCTTC; cdr3_aa: CASSQGDRNYGYTF